This T cell receptor (beta chain) was identified in a study of blood T cell repertoires in COVID-19. CDR3 length equals 14 residues. V lost 6 bases, J lost 6 bases, and 5 bases stayed unmatched. CDR1 is MGHRA and CDR2 is YSYEKL in the germline V gene. In Seattle, patients joined the study during active infection and were tracked longitudinally. Authors' methods: Amplified reference gene primers provided the basis for estimating nucleated cell counts. Some clones are missing from TCRdb's copy, which holds only in-frame ones; the method was immunoSEQ multiplex PCR. The D gene and trimming were derived from the DNA, and the V and J assignments and clone size from that table. This sample carries some 80,000 clones, 70% to 90% of them seen once, and the ten largest clones take about a tenth.

The chain recombines TRBV4-1 with TRBJ1-6; 7 nucleotides align to TRBD1. The source material was peripheral blood. This clonotype was sampled from a man aged 60 to 69 with COVID-19, enrolled during active disease. CDR3 residues: CASSPGQTNSPLHF. CDR3 DNA sequence: TGCGCCAGCAGTCCGGGACAGACTAATTCACCCCTCCACTTT.